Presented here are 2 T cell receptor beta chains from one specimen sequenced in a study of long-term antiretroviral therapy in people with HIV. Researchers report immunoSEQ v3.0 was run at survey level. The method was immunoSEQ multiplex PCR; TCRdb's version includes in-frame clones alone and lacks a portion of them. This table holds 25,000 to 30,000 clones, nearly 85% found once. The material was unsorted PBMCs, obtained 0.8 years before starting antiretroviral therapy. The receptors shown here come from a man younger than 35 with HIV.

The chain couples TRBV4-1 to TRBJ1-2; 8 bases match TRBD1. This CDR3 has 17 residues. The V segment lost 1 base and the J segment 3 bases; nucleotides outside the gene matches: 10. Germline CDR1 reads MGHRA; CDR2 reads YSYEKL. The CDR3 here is CASSQVPGTGGDYGYTF. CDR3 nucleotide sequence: TGCGCCAGCAGCCAAGTGCCCGGGACAGGAGGGGACTATGGCTACACCTTC.

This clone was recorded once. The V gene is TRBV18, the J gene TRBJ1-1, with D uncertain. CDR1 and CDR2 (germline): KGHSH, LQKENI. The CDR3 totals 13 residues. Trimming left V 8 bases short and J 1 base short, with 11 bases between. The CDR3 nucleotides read TGTGCCAGCCTATACACAGCGAACACTGAAGCTTTCTTT. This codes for CASLYTANTEAFF.